The next 21 T cell receptor beta chains were all read from a single sample in a study of shared clonotypes between healthy human individuals. Some clones are missing from TCRdb's copy, which holds only in-frame ones; the method was immunoSEQ multiplex PCR. Of about 990,000 clones listed, about four fifths are singletons. Specimen: memory CD4+ T cells from PBMCs. Subset noted: CD45RA-negative fraction. The origin of the receptors is a man between 18 and 29 years old in good health. Some clones in this sample may be carry-over from other donors' samples.

As concerns this clone: The sample has other DNA sequences that encode this CDR3 too. The rearrangement uses TRBV9 and TRBJ1-1; D gene unclear. The CDR3 is 13 amino acids. Per germline, CDR1 SGDLS and CDR2 YYNGEE. V was trimmed by 0 bases and J by 2 bases, leaving 5 bases between them. The CDR3 loop reads CASSVAPNTEAFF. The CDR3 coding sequence is TGTGCCAGCAGCGTAGCCCCAAACACTGAAGCTTTCTTT.

This clone was observed a few times. The V and J genes are TRBV27 and TRBJ2-7, with D perhaps TRBD2 (7 bases). The V end was cut by 2 bases, the J end by 6 bases, with 17 bases between. Per germline, CDR1 MNHEY and CDR2 SMNVEV (reference sequence). CDR3 length: 15 amino acids. CDR3 loop: CASSLRRTAGREQYF. The CDR3 region has the DNA TGTGCCAGCAGTTTAAGAAGGACAGCGGGGCGCGAGCAGTACTTC.

Turning to this clone: Other DNA sequences of this sample code for an identical CDR3. The chain recombines TRBV29-1 with TRBJ2-3; 7 positions match TRBD2. Trimming cost V 4 bases and J 2 bases; bases outside gene matches: 3. This CDR3 is built from 13 residues. Germline V gene lookup returns CDR1 SQVTM and CDR2 ANQGSEA. The CDR3 loop is CSVGGRATDTQYF. CDR3 DNA: TGCAGCGTTGGTGGGAGGGCCACAGATACGCAGTATTTT.

This clone came up a few times. DNA of the CDR3: TGTGCCAGCAGCTTAGATGGGCGGCAGGGGGCCACTGAAGCTTTCTTT. This codes for CASSLDGRQGATEAFF. The chain combines TRBV11-3 with TRBJ1-1, with TRBD1 matching 8 bases. Germline CDR1 and CDR2: SGHNT and YENEEA. This CDR3 spans 16 amino acids. V trimming: 0 bases; J trimming: 4 bases; junction bases outside the gene matches: 7.

This chain uses TRBV11-2 with TRBJ2-3; 7 bases align to TRBD2. The germline CDR1 and CDR2 sequences are SGHAT and FQNNGV. The CDR3 totals 17 residues. The trim removed 4 bases at V and 2 bases at J, leaving 12 bases unmatched. In DNA, the CDR3 is TGTGCCAGCAGCTCGAACTTAGCGGGCCCGAACACAGATACGCAGTATTTT. Amino acids: CASSSNLAGPNTDTQYF.

J is TRBJ2-3 and V is TRBV6-1; 7 bases are a match to TRBD1. V lost 5 bases and J lost 2; bases outside the gene matches: 4. CDR3 length: 14 residues. The germline gives CDR1 MNHNS, CDR2 SASEGT. The CDR3 loop is CASSLGQDTDTQYF. In nucleotides, the CDR3 is TGTGCCAGCAGTCTCGGACAGGACACAGATACGCAGTATTTT.

The J gene is TRBJ2-7, the V gene TRBV5-1; D may correspond to TRBD1 or TRBD2 (6 bases each). Germline CDR1 SGHRS, CDR2 YFSETQ. This CDR3 has 13 residues. V was cut by 3 bases and J by 6 bases, with 13 bases left in between. CDR3 nucleotide sequence: TGCGCCAGCAGCTCCCAACCGGGGGCCGAGCAGTACTTC. It is translated as CASSSQPGAEQYF.

The chain uses TRBV5-1 and TRBJ2-7; weak D call: TRBD1 (5 bases). Germline-derived CDR1 and CDR2 are SGHRS and YFSETQ. The germline V and J ends were trimmed by 4 bases and 3 bases, with 14 bases remaining between them. This CDR3 spans 14 amino acids. CDR3 nucleotides: TGCGCCAGCAGCCCCCCAGAGACAGTCTACGAGCAGTACTTC. Protein sequence: CASSPPETVYEQYF.

This chain connects TRBV7-2 to TRBJ1-3; possible D gene TRBD1, 5 bases. This CDR3 is 15 amino acids long. V gave up 2 bases and J gave up 2 bases, with 10 bases separating them. CDR1 and CDR2 from the germline V gene are SGHTA and FQGNSA. CDR3 sequence reads: CASSLSPGAGNTIYF. The CDR3 DNA reads TGTGCCAGCAGCTTATCGCCGGGGGCTGGAAACACCATATATTTT.

V is TRBV28 and J is TRBJ1-4; 7 bases match TRBD1. After removal of 4 bases from V and 4 bases from J, the junction contained 3 bases not matched to a gene. CDR3 length: 14 residues. From germline, CDR1 is MDHEN and CDR2 SYDVKM. As DNA, the CDR3 is TGTGCCAGCAGTTCGGGACAGTTTAATGAAAAACTGTTTTTT. Protein: CASSSGQFNEKLFF.

This chain connects TRBV6-1 to TRBJ1-2; maybe TRBD1 (6 bases). CDR1 is MNHNS and CDR2 is SASEGT in the germline V gene. The length of the CDR3 is 16 residues. V lost 4 bases and J lost 4, with 19 bases in between. CDR3 DNA: TGTGCCAGCAGTGCCGAAGACGACAGGCCAGGCTATGGCTACACCTTC. Protein product: CASSAEDDRPGYGYTF.

The chain employs TRBV10-1 and TRBJ1-1, with TRBD1 as a possible D gene (6 bases). Trimming removed 6 bases from V and 5 bases from J, with 16 bases in between. The germline V gene encodes CDR1 WNHNN and CDR2 SYGVQD (reference sequence). CDR3 length: 14 residues. The CDR3 DNA reads as TGCGCCAGCAGCCCCGGGATAGGGGGGACTGAAGCTTTCTTT. Translation: CASSPGIGGTEAFF.

This clone was found a few times. This rearrangement joins TRBV5-1 to TRBJ1-2; 8 bases line up with TRBD1. The CDR3 contains 15 residues. V lost 0 bases, J lost 4 bases, and 5 bases stayed unmatched. From germline, CDR1 is SGHRS and CDR2 YFSETQ. CDR3 DNA: TGCGCCAGCAGCTTGGCAGGGGGCGCCCTCTATGGCTACACCTTC. Residues: CASSLAGGALYGYTF.

This clone was observed a single time. The rearrangement joins TRBV10-3 to TRBJ1-2; 10 bases agree with TRBD1. Germline V gene sequence: CDR1 ENHRY, CDR2 SYGVKD. V dropped 6 bases and J dropped 7; count of bases not matched to a gene: 5. The CDR3 is made up of 13 amino acids. This CDR3 is CAISRDRGGGYTF. CDR3 bases: TGTGCCATCAGCCGGGACAGGGGCGGTGGCTACACCTTC.

A remark on this clone: A far larger clone is one base from this, pointing to a likely read error. Distinct nucleotide sequences in the sample also encode this CDR3. The chain carries TRBV28 and TRBJ2-2; D is possibly TRBD2 (5 bases). The V gene lost 9 bases and the J gene lost 6 bases, with 20 bases spanning the gap. This CDR3 comprises 15 residues. Germline V gene data show CDR1 as MDHEN and CDR2 as SYDVKM. DNA of the CDR3: TGTGCCAGTATTGAAAGGACGGGGAAACCCGGGGAGCTGTTTTTT. This gives the protein CASIERTGKPGELFF.

This clone was counted a few times. The V call is TRBV5-6, the J call TRBJ1-1; D unclear. V lost 10 bases and J 4 bases, leaving 20 bases between the germline ends. The CDR3 runs 14 residues. The germline V gene encodes CDR1 SGHDT and CDR2 YYEEEE. The DNA for the CDR3 is TGTGCCTCGCAGACACTCTCAGTGGGCACTGAAGCTTTCTTT. Translating gives CASQTLSVGTEAFF.

The genes are TRBV20-1 and TRBJ2-1; D is unclear. V lost 5 bases to trimming and J lost 7 bases, with 6 bases between them. The CDR3 covers 10 residues. The germline V gene has CDR1 DFQATT and CDR2 SNEGSKA (reference sequence). The CDR3 DNA is TGCAGTGCTGTGGTGAATGAGCAGTTCTTC. This encodes CSAVVNEQFF.

The chain carries TRBV2 and TRBJ2-1; 7 bases map to TRBD2. The CDR3 runs 18 residues. The trim removed 4 bases at V and 0 bases at J, leaving 12 bases unmatched. Germline V lookup: CDR1 SNHLY, CDR2 FYNNEI. The CDR3 DNA is TGTGCCAGCAGTGGGGCCCCTGGGACGGGGGGCTCCTACAATGAGCAGTTCTTC. Amino acids: CASSGAPGTGGSYNEQFF. Full variable domain (remainder filled in from reference TRBV2 and TRBJ2-1): EPEVTQTPSHQVTQMGQEVILRCVPISNHLYFYWYRQILGQKVEFLVSFYNNEISEKSEIFDDQFSVERPDGSNFTLKIRSTKLEDSAMYFCASSGAPGTGGSYNEQFFGPGTRLTVL.

CDR3 DNA sequence: TGTGCCAGCAGGGGCGGACCTGAGACCCAGTACTTC. Its translation is CASRGGPETQYF. The rearrangement joins TRBV6-6 to TRBJ2-5; D is unresolved. Deletions cut 6 bases from V and 5 bases from J, with 10 bases between. There are 12 residues in the CDR3. Germline CDR1 MNHNY, CDR2 SVGAGI (reference sequence).

This clone was recorded once. This rearrangement joins TRBV7-9 to TRBJ1-2; the match to TRBD1 covers 9 bases. The CDR3 sequence is 15 residues long. V trimming: 4 bases; J trimming: 4 bases; junction bases outside the gene matches: 7. Germline V gene lookup returns CDR1 SEHNR and CDR2 FQNEAQ (reference sequence). CDR3 bases: TGTGCCAGCAGCTCTCCGGGACAGGGTGTCTATGGCTACACCTTC. Encoded protein: CASSSPGQGVYGYTF.

The chain carries TRBV29-1 and TRBJ1-2; 8 bases match TRBD1. The CDR3 covers 14 residues. The junction had 10 bases not matched to a gene; V was cut back by 6 bases and J by 4 bases. Germline V gene data show CDR1 as SQVTM and CDR2 as ANQGSEA. This CDR3 is CSVWTGSLGYGYTF. The CDR3 DNA sequence: TGCAGCGTGTGGACAGGGTCCCTGGGCTATGGCTACACCTTC. The entire variable domain, with the rest obtained from reference TRBV29-1 and TRBJ1-2, is as follows: SAVISQKPSRDICQRGTSLTIQCQVDSQVTMMFWYRQQPGQSLTLIATANQGSEATYESGFVIDKFPISRPNLTFSTLTVSNMSPEDSSIYLCSVWTGSLGYGYTFGSGTRLTVV.